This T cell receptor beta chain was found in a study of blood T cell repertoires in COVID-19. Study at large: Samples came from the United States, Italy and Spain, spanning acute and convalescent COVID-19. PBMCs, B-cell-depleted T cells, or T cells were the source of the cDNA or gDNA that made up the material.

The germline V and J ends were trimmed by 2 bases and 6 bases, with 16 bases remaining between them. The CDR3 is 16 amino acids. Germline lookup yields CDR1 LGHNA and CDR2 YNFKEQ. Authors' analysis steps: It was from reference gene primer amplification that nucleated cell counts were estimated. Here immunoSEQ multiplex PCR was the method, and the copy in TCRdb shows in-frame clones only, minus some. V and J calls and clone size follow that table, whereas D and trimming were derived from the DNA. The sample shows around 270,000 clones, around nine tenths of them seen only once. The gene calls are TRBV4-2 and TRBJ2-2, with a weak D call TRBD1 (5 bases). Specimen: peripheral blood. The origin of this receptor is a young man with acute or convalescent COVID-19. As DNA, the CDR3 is TGTGCCAGCAGCCAAATTCAGGGTATAGGATCCGGGGAGCTGTTTTTT. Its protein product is CASSQIQGIGSGELFF.